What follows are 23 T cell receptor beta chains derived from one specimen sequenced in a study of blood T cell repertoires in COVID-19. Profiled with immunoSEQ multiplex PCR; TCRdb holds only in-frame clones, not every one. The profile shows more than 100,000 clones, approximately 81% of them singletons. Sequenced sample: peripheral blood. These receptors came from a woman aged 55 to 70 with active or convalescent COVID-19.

CDR3 sequence reads: CASSAYAGTGAADTQYF. CDR3 bases: TGTGCCAGTAGTGCCTACGCCGGGACAGGGGCAGCAGATACGCAGTATTTT. This rearrangement joins TRBV19 to TRBJ2-3; 10 positions agree with TRBD1. Losses at the gene ends were 5 bases for V and 4 bases for J; bases not matched to a gene: 12. There are 17 residues in the CDR3. Germline CDR1 reads LNHDA; CDR2 reads SQIVND (reference sequence).

The CDR3 sequence: CASSPYATGTAFF. In nucleotides, the CDR3 is TGTGCCAGCAGCCCCTATGCGACAGGGACGGCTTTCTTT. This rearrangement joins TRBV28 to TRBJ1-1, with 7 bases identical to TRBD1. J was trimmed by 11 bases and V by 6 bases; bases with no gene match: 12. The germline gives CDR1 MDHEN, CDR2 SYDVKM. The CDR3 is 13 amino acids.

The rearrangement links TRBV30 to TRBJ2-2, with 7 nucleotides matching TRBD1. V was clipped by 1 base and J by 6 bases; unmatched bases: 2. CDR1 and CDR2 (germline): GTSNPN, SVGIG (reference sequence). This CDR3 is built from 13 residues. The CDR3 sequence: CAWSATGAGELFF. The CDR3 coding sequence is TGTGCCTGGAGTGCTACAGGGGCCGGGGAGCTGTTTTTT.

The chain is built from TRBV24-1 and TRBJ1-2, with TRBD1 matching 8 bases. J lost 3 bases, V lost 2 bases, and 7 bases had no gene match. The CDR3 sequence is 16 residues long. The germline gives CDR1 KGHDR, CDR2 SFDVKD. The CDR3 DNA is TGTGCCACCAGTGATTATGGACAGGGTGGCGACTATGGCTACACCTTC. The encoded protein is CATSDYGQGGDYGYTF.

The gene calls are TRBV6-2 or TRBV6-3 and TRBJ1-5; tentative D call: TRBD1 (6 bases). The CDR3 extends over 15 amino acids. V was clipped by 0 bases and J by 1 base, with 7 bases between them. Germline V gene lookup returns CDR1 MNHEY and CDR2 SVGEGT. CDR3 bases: TGTGCCAGCAGTTACTCAGGGGGAAGCAATCAGCCCCAGCATTTT. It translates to CASSYSGGSNQPQHF.

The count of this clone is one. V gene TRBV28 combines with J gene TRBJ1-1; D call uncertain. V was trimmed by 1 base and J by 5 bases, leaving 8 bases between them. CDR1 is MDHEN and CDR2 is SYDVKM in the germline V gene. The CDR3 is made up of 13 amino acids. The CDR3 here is CASSLSRVTEAFF. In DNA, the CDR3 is TGTGCCAGCAGTTTATCGCGGGTTACTGAAGCTTTCTTT.

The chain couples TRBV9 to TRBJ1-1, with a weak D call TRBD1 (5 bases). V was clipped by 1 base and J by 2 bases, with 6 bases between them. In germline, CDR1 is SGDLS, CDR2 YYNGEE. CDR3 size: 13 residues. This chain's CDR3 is CASSVQGNTEAFF. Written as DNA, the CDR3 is TGTGCCAGCAGCGTACAGGGAAACACTGAAGCTTTCTTT.

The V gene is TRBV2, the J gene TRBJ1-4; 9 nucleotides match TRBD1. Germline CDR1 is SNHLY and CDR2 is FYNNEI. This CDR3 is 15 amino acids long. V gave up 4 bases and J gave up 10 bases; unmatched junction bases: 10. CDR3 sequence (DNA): TGTGCCAGCAGTGGGAGGACAGGGGATATAGGAAAACTGTTTTTT. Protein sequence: CASSGRTGDIGKLFF.

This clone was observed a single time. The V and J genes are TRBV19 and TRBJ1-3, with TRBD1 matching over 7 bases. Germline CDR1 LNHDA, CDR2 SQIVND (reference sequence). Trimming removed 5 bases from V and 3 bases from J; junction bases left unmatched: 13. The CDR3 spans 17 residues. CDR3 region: CASSWGPGQRFGNTIYF. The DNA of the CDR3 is TGTGCCAGTAGTTGGGGTCCGGGACAGCGGTTTGGAAACACCATATATTTT. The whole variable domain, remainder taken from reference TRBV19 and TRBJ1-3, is DGGITQSPKYLFRKEGQNVTLSCEQNLNHDAMYWYRQDPGQGLRLIYYSQIVNDFQKGDIAEGYSVSREKKESFPLTVTSAQKNPTAFYLCASSWGPGQRFGNTIYFGEGSWLTVV.

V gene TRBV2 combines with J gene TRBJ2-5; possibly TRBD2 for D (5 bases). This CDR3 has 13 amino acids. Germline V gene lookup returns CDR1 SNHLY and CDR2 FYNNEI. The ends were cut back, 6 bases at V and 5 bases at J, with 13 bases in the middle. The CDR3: CASSTGIWETQYF. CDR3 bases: TGTGCCAGCAGCACCGGGATCTGGGAGACCCAGTACTTC.

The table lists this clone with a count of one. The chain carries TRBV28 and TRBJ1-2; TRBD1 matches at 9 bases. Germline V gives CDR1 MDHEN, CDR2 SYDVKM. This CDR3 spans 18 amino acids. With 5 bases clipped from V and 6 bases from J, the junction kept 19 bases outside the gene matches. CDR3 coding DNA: TGTGCCAGCAGTCGTCCATACCCCCCCCGGGACAGGGAGGATGGCTACACCTTC. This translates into CASSRPYPPRDREDGYTF.

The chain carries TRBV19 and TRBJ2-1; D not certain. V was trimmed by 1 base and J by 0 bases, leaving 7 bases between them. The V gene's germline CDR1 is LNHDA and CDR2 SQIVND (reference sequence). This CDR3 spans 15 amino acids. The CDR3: CASSIGAISYNEQFF. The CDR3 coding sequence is TGTGCCAGTAGTATAGGGGCCATCTCCTACAATGAGCAGTTCTTC. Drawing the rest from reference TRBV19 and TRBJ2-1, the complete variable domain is DGGITQSPKYLFRKEGQNVTLSCEQNLNHDAMYWYRQDPGQGLRLIYYSQIVNDFQKGDIAEGYSVSREKKESFPLTVTSAQKNPTAFYLCASSIGAISYNEQFFGPGTRLTVL.

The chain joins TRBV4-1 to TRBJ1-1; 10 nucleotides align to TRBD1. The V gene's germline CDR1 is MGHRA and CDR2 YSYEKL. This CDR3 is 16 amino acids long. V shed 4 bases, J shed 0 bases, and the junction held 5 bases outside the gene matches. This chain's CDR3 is CASSRGQGVMNTEAFF. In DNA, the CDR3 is TGCGCCAGCAGCCGTGGACAGGGGGTTATGAACACTGAAGCTTTCTTT.

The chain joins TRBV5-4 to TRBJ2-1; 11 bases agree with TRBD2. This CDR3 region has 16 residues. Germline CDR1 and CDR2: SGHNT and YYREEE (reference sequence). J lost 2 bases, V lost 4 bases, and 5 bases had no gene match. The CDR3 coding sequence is TGTGCCAGCAGCCTTGATAGCGGGGGGGCCTACAATGAGCAGTTCTTC. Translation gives CASSLDSGGAYNEQFF.

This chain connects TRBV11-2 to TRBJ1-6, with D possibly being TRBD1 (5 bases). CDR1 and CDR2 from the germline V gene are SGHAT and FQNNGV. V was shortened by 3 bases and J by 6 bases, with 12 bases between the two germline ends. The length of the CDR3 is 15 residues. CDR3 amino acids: CASSLSGGVNSPLHF. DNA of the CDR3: TGTGCCAGCAGCTTGAGCGGGGGGGTTAATTCACCCCTCCACTTT.

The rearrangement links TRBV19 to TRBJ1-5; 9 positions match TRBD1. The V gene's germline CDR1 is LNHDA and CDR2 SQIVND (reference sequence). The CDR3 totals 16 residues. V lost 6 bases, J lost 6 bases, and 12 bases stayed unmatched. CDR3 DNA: TGTGCCAGTAGCAACCTCGGACAGGGGAAGGGTCAGCCCCAGCATTTT. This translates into CASSNLGQGKGQPQHF.

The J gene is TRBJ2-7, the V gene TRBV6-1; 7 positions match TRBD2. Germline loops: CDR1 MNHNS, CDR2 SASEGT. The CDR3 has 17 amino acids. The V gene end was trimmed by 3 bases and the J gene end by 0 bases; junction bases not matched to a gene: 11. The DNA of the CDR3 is TGTGCCAGCAGTGACAAGACTAGCCGGAGGAGCTCCTACGAGCAGTACGTC. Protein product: CASSDKTSRRSSYEQYV.

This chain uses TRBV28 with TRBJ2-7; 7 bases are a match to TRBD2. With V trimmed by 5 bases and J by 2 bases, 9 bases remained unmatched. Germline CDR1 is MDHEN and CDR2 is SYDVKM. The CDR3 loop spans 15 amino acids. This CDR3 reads CASSDERGLAYEQYF. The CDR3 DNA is TGTGCCAGCAGTGATGAGCGGGGTCTCGCCTACGAGCAGTACTTC.

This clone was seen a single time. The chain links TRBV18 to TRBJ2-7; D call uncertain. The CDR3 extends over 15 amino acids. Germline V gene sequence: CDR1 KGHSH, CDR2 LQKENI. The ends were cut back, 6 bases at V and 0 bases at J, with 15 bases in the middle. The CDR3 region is CASSPPTVSSYEQYF. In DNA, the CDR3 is TGTGCCAGCTCCCCCCCGACTGTAAGCTCCTACGAGCAGTACTTC.

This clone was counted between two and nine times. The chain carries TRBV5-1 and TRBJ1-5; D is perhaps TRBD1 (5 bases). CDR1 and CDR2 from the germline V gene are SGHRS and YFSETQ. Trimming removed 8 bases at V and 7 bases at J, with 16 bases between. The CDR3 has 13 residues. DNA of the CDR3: TGCGCCAGTAGAGGAGGGGAGGGACAGCCCCAGCATTTT. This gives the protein CASRGGEGQPQHF.

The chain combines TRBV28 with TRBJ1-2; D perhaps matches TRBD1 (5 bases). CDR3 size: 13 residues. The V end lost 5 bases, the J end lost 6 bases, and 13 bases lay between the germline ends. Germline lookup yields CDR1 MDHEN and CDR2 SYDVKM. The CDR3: CASSDRVRDGYTF. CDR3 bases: TGTGCCAGCAGTGATCGTGTCAGGGATGGCTACACCTTC.

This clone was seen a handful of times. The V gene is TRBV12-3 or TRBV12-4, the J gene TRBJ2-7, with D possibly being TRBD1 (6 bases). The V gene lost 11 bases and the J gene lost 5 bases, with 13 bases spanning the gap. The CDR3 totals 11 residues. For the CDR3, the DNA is TGTGCCTCACAGGGATTCGACGAGCAGTACTTC. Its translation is CASQGFDEQYF.

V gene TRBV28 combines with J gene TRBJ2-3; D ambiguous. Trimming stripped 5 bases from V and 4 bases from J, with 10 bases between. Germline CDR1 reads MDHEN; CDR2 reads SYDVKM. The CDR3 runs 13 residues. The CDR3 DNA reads TGTGCCAGCAGTGATCCCCCAGCAGATACGCAGTATTTT. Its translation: CASSDPPADTQYF.